Shown below are 15 T cell receptor beta chains from a single sample sequenced in a study of cytomegalovirus exposure and HLA in healthy donors. The PCR employed 60 Vbeta primers together with 13 Jbeta primers. This table comes from immunoSEQ multiplex PCR, and its TCRdb copy is limited to in-frame clones, with some not included. Among about 150,000 clones listed, 65% to 80% were seen once. Material: PBMCs. These receptors all stem from a male donor in good health and CMV-seronegative.

V and J are TRBV29-1 and TRBJ1-4; 7 positions agree with TRBD1. Unmatched junction bases numbered 12, after V lost 6 bases and J lost 8 bases. The germline gives CDR1 SQVTM, CDR2 ANQGSEA. The length of the CDR3 is 14 residues. DNA for the CDR3: TGCAGCGTGGAGGAGACAGGGTCCTCCGAAAAACTGTTTTTT. Encoded protein: CSVEETGSSEKLFF.

DNA for the CDR3: TGTGCCAGCAGTGGACAGGGGTTGAGGAATGAGCAGTTCTTC. This gives the protein CASSGQGLRNEQFF. The V gene is TRBV2, the J gene TRBJ2-1, with 8 bases matching TRBD1. The CDR3 totals 14 residues. Losses at the gene ends were 4 bases for V and 7 bases for J; bases not matched to a gene: 6. The germline gives CDR1 SNHLY, CDR2 FYNNEI.

The V gene is TRBV5-8, the J gene TRBJ1-4, with 7 bases matching TRBD1. Per the germline V gene, CDR1 is SGHTS and CDR2 is YDEGEE. Unmatched junction bases numbered 9, after V lost 1 base and J lost 0 bases. CDR3 length equals 18 residues. The CDR3 loop reads CASSLLWTGLSTNEKLFF. Here the CDR3 DNA reads TGTGCCAGCAGCTTGCTCTGGACAGGCCTTTCAACTAATGAAAAACTGTTTTTT.

CDR3 loop: CASSFREGGNEKLFF. CDR3 DNA sequence: TGTGCCAGCAGTTTCAGGGAAGGGGGTAATGAAAAACTGTTTTTT. V and J are TRBV27 and TRBJ1-4, with a weak D call TRBD1 (6 bases). The CDR3 is 15 amino acids. Germline lookup yields CDR1 MNHEY and CDR2 SMNVEV (reference sequence). V lost 3 bases to trimming and J lost 4 bases, with 12 bases between them.

This clone came up a few times. The J gene is TRBJ2-7, the V gene TRBV28; 7 nucleotides align to TRBD1. V lost 5 bases to trimming and J lost 4 bases; unmatched junction nucleotides: 8. The CDR3 runs 14 residues. The V gene's germline CDR1 is MDHEN and CDR2 SYDVKM. The CDR3 spells CASSTTGTDYEQYF. The CDR3 DNA sequence: TGTGCCAGCAGTACAACCGGGACAGATTACGAGCAGTACTTC. Drawing the rest from reference TRBV28 and TRBJ2-7, the complete variable domain is DVKVTQSSRYLVKRTGEKVFLECVQDMDHENMFWYRQDPGLGLRLIYFSYDVKMKEKGDIPEGYSVSREKKERFSLILESASTNQTSMYLCASSTTGTDYEQYFGPGTRLTVT.

This clone came up a few times. The J gene is TRBJ2-1, the V gene TRBV19; 8 nucleotides match TRBD2. J gave up 8 bases and V 3 bases, and 9 bases lay outside the gene matches. The germline V gene encodes CDR1 LNHDA and CDR2 SQIVND (reference sequence). The CDR3 covers 15 residues. CDR3 amino acids: CASSILREVGDEQFF. The CDR3 DNA follows: TGTGCCAGTAGTATTTTGCGGGAGGTAGGAGATGAGCAGTTCTTC.

This clone was seen only a few times. V is TRBV2 and J is TRBJ1-6; no firm D call. This CDR3 has 15 residues. V shed 6 bases and J shed 7 bases, with 16 bases lying between them. Germline-derived CDR1 and CDR2 are SNHLY and FYNNEI. In nucleotides, the CDR3 is TGTGCCAGCAGCCCCGTGGAGAAGCGCAATTCACCCCTCCACTTT. It yields the protein CASSPVEKRNSPLHF.

The J gene is TRBJ1-1, the V gene TRBV2; TRBD1 might be the D (5 bases). Germline-derived CDR1 and CDR2 are SNHLY and FYNNEI. This CDR3 comprises 13 residues. Deletions cut 2 bases from V and 6 bases from J, with 10 bases between. Written as DNA, the CDR3 is TGTGCCAGCAGTGAAACCAGGGTCGCTGAAGCTTTCTTT. Translation gives CASSETRVAEAFF.

V and J are TRBV10-3 and TRBJ1-2; TRBD1 agrees at 11 bases. Trimming removed 7 bases from V and 3 bases from J; junction bases left unmatched: 1. The CDR3 is 13 residues long. Germline V gene sequence: CDR1 ENHRY, CDR2 SYGVKD. The CDR3 loop reads CAITGQGDYGYTF. In DNA, the CDR3 is TGTGCCATCACGGGACAGGGGGACTATGGCTACACCTTC.

The chain recombines TRBV6-1 with TRBJ1-2; 8 nucleotides match TRBD1. V lost 7 bases, J lost 8 bases, and 6 bases stayed unmatched. This CDR3 is 12 amino acids long. Germline V lookup: CDR1 MNHNS, CDR2 SASEGT. CDR3: CASTLTGDGYTF. CDR3 nucleotides: TGTGCCAGCACCCTGACAGGGGACGGCTACACCTTC.

This clone was seen a few times. The CDR3 nucleotides are TGTGCCAGCAGGGCTTTAGGACAGGGGACTCAGCCCCAGCATTTT. It translates to CASRALGQGTQPQHF. This chain joins TRBV28 and TRBJ1-5, with 9 nucleotides matching TRBD1. The V segment lost 6 bases and the J segment 6 bases; nucleotides outside the gene matches: 9. The CDR3 length is 15 residues. Germline V gene lookup returns CDR1 MDHEN and CDR2 SYDVKM.

This chain joins TRBV7-3 and TRBJ1-5; TRBD1 might be the D (6 bases). V was cut by 7 bases and J by 1 base, with 17 bases left in between. The CDR3 consists of 16 residues. Germline assignment: CDR1 SGHTA and CDR2 FQGTGA. The CDR3 is CASTPPRGASNQPQHF. CDR3 coding DNA: TGTGCCAGCACCCCACCCAGGGGTGCGAGCAATCAGCCCCAGCATTTT.

The V gene is TRBV18, the J gene TRBJ1-5; D is perhaps TRBD1 (5 bases). Germline CDR1 is KGHSH and CDR2 is LQKENI. The CDR3 loop spans 17 amino acids. Trimming removed 3 bases from V and 2 bases from J, with 17 bases in between. The CDR3 reads CASSPEAGLYRNQPQHF. CDR3 sequence (DNA): TGTGCCAGCTCACCCGAAGCAGGGTTGTATCGCAATCAGCCCCAGCATTTT. The complete variable domain, with remaining parts taken from reference TRBV18 and TRBJ1-5, reads NAGVMQNPRHLVRRRGQEARLRCSPMKGHSHVYWYRQLPEEGLKFMVYLQKENIIDESGMPKERFSAEFPKEGPSILRIQQVVRGDSAAYFCASSPEAGLYRNQPQHFGDGTRLSIL.

The chain couples TRBV28 to TRBJ1-1; 7 bases line up with TRBD1. The CDR3 spans 12 residues. Losses at the gene ends were 3 bases for V and 9 bases for J; bases not matched to a gene: 4. Germline-derived CDR1 and CDR2 are MDHEN and SYDVKM. CDR3 protein: CASSFIGGQAFF. The CDR3 DNA reads TGTGCCAGCAGTTTCATAGGGGGCCAAGCTTTCTTT.

In its sample, this clone was seen a few times. The V and J genes are TRBV5-8 and TRBJ1-5; 7 nucleotides align to TRBD1. This CDR3 comprises 15 residues. V was pared by 4 bases and J by 0 bases, with 4 bases of the junction left unmatched. Germline CDR1 SGHTS, CDR2 YDEGEE. The CDR3 sequence: CASSPTGYSNQPQHF. The CDR3 DNA reads TGTGCCAGCAGCCCGACAGGGTATAGCAATCAGCCCCAGCATTTT.